Following are 27 T cell receptor beta chains from one sample sequenced in a study of T cells after yellow fever vaccination. TCRdb itself ran the 5' RACE reads through MiXCR, one entry per CDR3 protein. The sample consists of almost 600,000 distinct CDR3 sequences, roughly 14% of them appearing once. This sample comprised PBMCs, obtained on the day of the yellow fever booster vaccination. The origin of the receptors is a man aged 25 to 40 who received the YFV17D yellow fever vaccine.

The rearrangement uses TRBV29-1 and TRBJ2-7, with 7 nucleotides matching TRBD2. There are 14 residues in the CDR3. The germline V gene encodes CDR1 SQVTM and CDR2 ANQGSEA. The trim removed 4 bases at V and 2 bases at J, leaving 8 bases unmatched. In DNA form, the CDR3 reads TGCAGCGTTGGGACGGCCGCGGGGGCCTACGAGCAGTACTTC. It codes for CSVGTAAGAYEQYF.

There are a few counts of this clonotype. The genes are TRBV3-1 and TRBJ1-1; TRBD1 matches 8 bases. V gave up 5 bases and J gave up 8 bases; unmatched junction bases: 7. This CDR3 has 13 residues. CDR1 and CDR2 (germline): LGHDT, YNNKEL (reference sequence). The CDR3 protein is CASSRGTGLEAFF. The DNA for the CDR3 is TGTGCCAGCAGCAGAGGGACAGGCCTAGAAGCTTTCTTT. Complete variable domain (other parts from reference TRBV3-1 and TRBJ1-1): DTAVSQTPKYLVTQMGNDKSIKCEQNLGHDTMYWYKQDSKKFLKIMFSYNNKELIINETVPNRFSPKSPDKAHLNLHINSLELGDSAVYFCASSRGTGLEAFFGQGTRLTVV.

This clonotype was counted only a few times. The V and J genes are TRBV4-3 and TRBJ1-2; tentative D call: TRBD1 (5 bases). This CDR3 contains 12 residues. V was trimmed by 3 bases and J by 7 bases, leaving 9 bases between them. Germline V gives CDR1 LGHNA, CDR2 YSLEER. Here the CDR3 reads CASSHRQSGYTF. The CDR3 coding sequence is TGCGCCAGCAGCCATAGACAGTCTGGCTACACCTTC.

This clonotype was seen more than once but under ten times. This chain uses TRBV5-8 with TRBJ2-7, with unresolved D. The CDR3 spans 14 residues. The V and J ends lost 2 bases and 9 bases respectively, with 18 bases between them. The germline gives CDR1 SGHTS, CDR2 YDEGEE. CDR3 DNA: TGTGCCAGCAGCTTAGTCGAGACCCTAACCGCGCAGTACTTC. Protein: CASSLVETLTAQYF.

The rearrangement joins TRBV18 to TRBJ2-7; 11 positions agree with TRBD2. V was pared by 6 bases and J by 4 bases, with 11 bases of the junction left unmatched. The length of the CDR3 is 16 residues. Germline CDR1 and CDR2: KGHSH and LQKENI. The CDR3 nucleotides are TGTGCCAGCTCCCCCGGGGGGACTAGCGGCCTATACGAGCAGTACTTC. Protein product: CASSPGGTSGLYEQYF.

This clonotype was detected only a few times. The rearrangement joins TRBV29-1 to TRBJ2-3; tentatively, D is TRBD1 (5 bases). V lost 3 bases, J lost 4 bases, and 8 bases lay in between. Germline V gene lookup returns CDR1 SQVTM and CDR2 ANQGSEA. The CDR3 is 12 amino acids. In DNA, the CDR3 is TGCAGCGTTGAGGTACAGGCAGATACGCAGTATTTT. The encoded protein is CSVEVQADTQYF.

The chain recombines TRBV10-2 with TRBJ1-2, with TRBD1 as a possible D gene (5 bases). Between the trimmed V and J ends, which lost 7 bases and 2 bases, there was a span of 8 bases. The CDR3 is 12 amino acids. CDR1 is WSHSY and CDR2 is SAAADI in the germline V gene. In nucleotides, the CDR3 is TGCGCCAGCACGCAGGGAAACTATGGCTACACCTTC. This translates into CASTQGNYGYTF.

The chain joins TRBV7-2 to TRBJ1-2; D not resolved. CDR3 length: 15 residues. In germline, CDR1 is SGHTA, CDR2 FQGNSA. V lost 2 bases and J 6 bases, leaving 16 bases between the germline ends. CDR3 bases: TGTGCCAGCAGCTTAATCTTAGAGTCCCTCGATGGCTACACCTTC. Translating gives CASSLILESLDGYTF.

The gene calls are TRBV5-1 and TRBJ2-1, with a tentative D call TRBD1 (5 bases). The length of the CDR3 is 14 residues. Between the trimmed V and J ends, which lost 0 bases and 6 bases, there was a span of 10 bases. Per the germline V gene, CDR1 is SGHRS and CDR2 is YFSETQ. For the CDR3, the DNA is TGCGCCAGCAGCTTGGGATCGCAGGGCAATGAGCAGTTCTTC. Translated, it gives CASSLGSQGNEQFF.

This clonotype was found many times. This sequence joins TRBV7-2 and TRBJ2-7; D is perhaps TRBD2 (5 bases). V was shortened by 3 bases and J by 4 bases, with 13 bases between the two germline ends. This CDR3 is 14 amino acids long. CDR1 is SGHTA, CDR2 FQGNSA, per germline. CDR3 sequence reads: CASSFGGEGYEQYF. The CDR3 DNA reads TGTGCCAGCAGCTTTGGAGGTGAAGGGTACGAGCAGTACTTC. The full variable domain, its missing parts supplied by reference TRBV7-2 and TRBJ2-7, is GAGVSQSPSNKVTEKGKDVELRCDPISGHTALYWYRQSLGQGLEFLIYFQGNSAPDKSGLPSDRFSAERTGGSVSTLTIQRTQQEDSAVYLCASSFGGEGYEQYFGPGTRLTVT.

This clonotype turned up a few times. The chain recombines TRBV29-1 with TRBJ2-2; D gene unclear. The CDR3 extends over 14 amino acids. The V end was cut by 5 bases, the J end by 3 bases, with 13 bases between. Germline V gives CDR1 SQVTM, CDR2 ANQGSEA. The CDR3 here is CSVLGPLDTGELFF. The DNA for the CDR3 is TGCAGCGTTCTAGGCCCCCTGGACACCGGGGAGCTGTTTTTT.

The sample holds a few counts of this clonotype. This rearrangement joins TRBV4-3 to TRBJ2-7, with a tentative D call TRBD2 (6 bases). Trimming shortened V by 3 bases and J by 3 bases, and 18 bases separated the two germline ends. The CDR3 runs 16 residues. Germline V CDR1 and CDR2: LGHNA, YSLEER. The DNA for the CDR3 is TGCGCCAGCAGCCATGCCGCCTCGGGAGAGGTCTACGAGCAGTACTTC. Protein sequence: CASSHAASGEVYEQYF.

This clonotype was recorded many times. The chain recombines TRBV6-5 with TRBJ1-3; D is undetermined. The CDR3 covers 15 residues. Trimming pared 3 bases from V and 0 bases from J, leaving 9 bases between. Per germline, CDR1 MNHEY and CDR2 SVGAGI. The CDR3 is CASSYGGISGNTIYF. DNA for the CDR3: TGTGCCAGCAGTTATGGCGGAATCTCTGGAAACACCATATATTTT.

This clonotype was picked up a small number of times. This chain connects TRBV6-5 to TRBJ1-1; D unresolved. Germline CDR1 and CDR2: MNHEY and SVGAGI. Trimming removed 6 bases from V and 4 bases from J, with 6 bases in between. There are 11 residues in the CDR3. The CDR3 reads CASRLRTEAFF. The CDR3 DNA reads TGTGCCAGCAGATTACGCACTGAAGCTTTCTTT.

This clonotype was recorded a few times. The chain joins TRBV6-5 to TRBJ2-2; TRBD2 agrees at 9 bases. The germline V gene has CDR1 MNHEY and CDR2 SVGAGI. The CDR3 is made up of 18 amino acids. Losses at the gene ends were 0 bases for V and 2 bases for J; bases not matched to a gene: 7. The chain's CDR3 is CASSYSGGLAGNTGELFF. The CDR3 DNA reads as TGTGCCAGCAGTTACTCGGGGGGGCTAGCGGGAAACACCGGGGAGCTGTTTTTT.

This clonotype was found many times. This sequence joins TRBV24-1 and TRBJ2-1, with 12 positions matching TRBD1. J lost 9 bases, V lost 3 bases, and 8 bases had no gene match. Germline V lookup: CDR1 KGHDR, CDR2 SFDVKD. This CDR3 has 16 amino acids. The CDR3: CATSDPGTGGEGEQFF. CDR3 sequence (DNA): TGTGCCACCAGTGATCCCGGGACAGGGGGCGAAGGTGAGCAGTTCTTC.

This clonotype occurred a few times. The chain has TRBV3-1 and TRBJ2-7; D gene unclear. CDR1 is LGHDT and CDR2 is YNNKEL in the germline V gene (reference sequence). The CDR3 is 15 residues long. V was clipped by 2 bases and J by 3 bases, with 14 bases between them. DNA for the CDR3: TGTGCCAGCAGCCAACCGGACGGGCCTAACTACGAGCAGTACTTC. This sequence encodes CASSQPDGPNYEQYF.

In its sample, this clonotype was seen a few times. The rearrangement links TRBV29-1 to TRBJ2-6; the D call may be TRBD1 or TRBD2 (5 bases each). In germline, CDR1 is SQVTM, CDR2 ANQGSEA. The V gene lost 6 bases and the J gene lost 0 bases, with 12 bases spanning the gap. This CDR3 has 15 amino acids. The CDR3 DNA follows: TGCAGCGTATCCGGGGCAAACTCTGGGGCCAACGTCCTGACTTTC. This codes for CSVSGANSGANVLTF.

In this sample, this clonotype turned up a few times. The chain couples TRBV7-6 to TRBJ2-1; 12 bases align to TRBD2. Germline trimming cut 4 bases from V and 5 bases from J; bases unmatched to any gene: 3. This CDR3 has 15 residues. CDR1 and CDR2 from the germline V gene are SGHVS and FNYEAQ. The CDR3 here is CASSSRTSGDNEQFF. CDR3 coding DNA: TGTGCCAGCAGCTCTCGGACTAGCGGGGACAATGAGCAGTTCTTC.

The CDR3 nucleotides read TGTGCCAGCACCGTGACAGGGGGAGAGACCCAGTACTTC. As protein: CASTVTGGETQYF. The chain recombines TRBV12-3 or TRBV12-4 with TRBJ2-5; 9 bases agree with TRBD1. V lost 7 bases and J lost 4; bases outside the gene matches: 4. CDR3 size: 13 residues.

This clonotype was recorded at least ten times. The chain employs TRBV7-2 and TRBJ1-2; no clear D gene. Per the germline V gene, CDR1 is SGHTA and CDR2 is FQGNSA. V lost 4 bases and J lost 8, with 14 bases in between. This CDR3 spans 13 amino acids. CDR3 in amino acids: CASSSDLGSGYTF. CDR3 DNA: TGTGCCAGCAGCTCGGATTTAGGGAGCGGCTACACCTTC. Using reference TRBV7-2 and TRBJ1-2 for the parts outside the CDR3, the full variable domain is GAGVSQSPSNKVTEKGKDVELRCDPISGHTALYWYRQSLGQGLEFLIYFQGNSAPDKSGLPSDRFSAERTGGSVSTLTIQRTQQEDSAVYLCASSSDLGSGYTFGSGTRLTVV.

The J gene is TRBJ2-1, the V gene TRBV28, with TRBD2 matching over 11 bases. Germline V CDR1 and CDR2: MDHEN, SYDVKM. The CDR3 is 15 residues long. The V and J ends lost 8 bases and 9 bases, in that order; junction bases with no gene match: 12. The CDR3, as DNA: TGTGCCAGCGACCGTAGCGGGAGGGGTTTTAGTGAGCAGTTCTTC. Translating it yields CASDRSGRGFSEQFF.

The rearrangement uses TRBV15 and TRBJ2-7; D is possibly TRBD1 (8 bases). CDR3 length: 16 residues. Germline values: CDR1 LNHNV, CDR2 YYDKDF (reference sequence). The V end was cut by 1 base, the J end by 3 bases, with 16 bases between. CDR3 coding DNA: TGTGCCACCAGCAGAGGACCTACAGGGGGGGACTACGAGCAGTACTTC. Protein product: CATSRGPTGGDYEQYF. The entire variable domain, with the rest obtained from reference TRBV15 and TRBJ2-7, is as follows: DAMVIQNPRYQVTQFGKPVTLSCSQTLNHNVMYWYQQKSSQAPKLLFHYYDKDFNNEADTPDNFQSRRPNTSFCFLDIRSPGLGDTAMYLCATSRGPTGGDYEQYFGPGTRLTVT.

This clonotype was seen more than once but under ten times. V is TRBV5-1 and J is TRBJ1-1; TRBD1 aligns across 8 bases. The ends lost 0 bases at V and 3 bases at J; junction bases unmatched: 1. The CDR3 is 14 residues long. Germline lookup yields CDR1 SGHRS and CDR2 YFSETQ. CDR3 bases: TGCGCCAGCAGCTTGGGGACAGGGCACACTGAAGCTTTCTTT. This gives the protein CASSLGTGHTEAFF.

The rearrangement uses TRBV6-5 and TRBJ1-6, with D hard to call. This CDR3 is 16 amino acids long. Trimming left V 0 bases short and J 0 bases short, with 6 bases between. Germline V CDR1 and CDR2: MNHEY, SVGAGI. CDR3 residues: CASSYSTISYNSPLHF. As DNA, the CDR3 is TGTGCCAGCAGTTACTCGACAATCTCCTATAATTCACCCCTCCACTTT.

This clonotype was found a few times. This chain connects TRBV25-1 to TRBJ1-2, with a weak D call TRBD1 (6 bases). Germline assignment: CDR1 MGHDK and CDR2 SYGVNS. The CDR3 is 13 amino acids. The germline V and J ends were trimmed by 0 bases and 13 bases, with 15 bases remaining between them. The CDR3 DNA reads TGTGCCAGCAGTGAATATGACAGGAACCCCTCCACCTTC. This gives the protein CASSEYDRNPSTF.

J is TRBJ2-2 and V is TRBV5-1, with 12 nucleotides matching TRBD2. CDR3 length equals 19 residues. Germline V gene sequence: CDR1 SGHRS, CDR2 YFSETQ. V gave up 0 bases and J gave up 4 bases; unmatched junction bases: 10. The CDR3 nucleotides are TGCGCCAGCAGCTTGGTTGCTAGCGGGAGGGCCGGACGCACCGGGGAGCTGTTTTTT. Translation gives CASSLVASGRAGRTGELFF.